Listed below are T cell receptor beta chains from one sample, sequenced in a study of spatial heterogeneity in lung cancer. TCRdb reprocessed the 5' RACE reads via MiXCR and lists one record per CDR3 protein. The sample yields roughly 60,000 distinct CDR3 sequences, about 8% seen once. The specimen was PBMCs, collected at surgery. The receptors derive from a female donor with early-stage non-small cell lung cancer. Both conserved end residues are part of each CDR3. Each record gives: CDR3 DNA, CDR3 protein, V gene, clone size, D gene, J gene. The D gene is left open where the match is weak. A clone size is listed for some rows: how often the clone was seen (once, few, many), or a class if it is expanded.

cdr3_nt: TGTGCCAGCAGCGTAAGGGGGCGTGGGAACACTGAAGCTTTGTTT
cdr3_aa: CASSVRGRGNTEALF
v_call: TRBV13
clone_size: -
d_call: TRBD1
j_call: TRBJ1-1

cdr3_nt: TGTGCCAGCGGCCCACAGGGGGGCACAGATACGCAGTATTTT
cdr3_aa: CASGPQGGTDTQYF
v_call: TRBV2
clone_size: many
d_call: TRBD1
j_call: TRBJ2-3

cdr3_nt: TGTGCCAGCAGCGCTCGGACTAGCGGAGGACTTCTTGGCTCCTACAATGAGCAGTTCTTC
cdr3_aa: CASSARTSGGLLGSYNEQFF
v_call: TRBV9
clone_size: many
d_call: TRBD2
j_call: TRBJ2-1

cdr3_nt: TGTGCCAGCAGTCCCGGAACACTGGGGACTGAAGCTTTCTTT
cdr3_aa: CASSPGTLGTEAFF
v_call: TRBV28
clone_size: -
d_call: -
j_call: TRBJ1-1

cdr3_nt: TGTGCCAGCAGGCTGACAGCCTATGGCTACACCTTC
cdr3_aa: CASRLTAYGYTF
v_call: TRBV28
clone_size: many
d_call: -
j_call: TRBJ1-2

cdr3_nt: TGCGCCAGTCCGGGACAGCGATCTGGAAACACCATATATTTT
cdr3_aa: CASPGQRSGNTIYF
v_call: TRBV23-1
clone_size: few
d_call: TRBD1
j_call: TRBJ1-3

cdr3_nt: TGCGCCAGCAGCTTGGGGGCTAGCGGGAGCAATGAGCAGTTCTTC
cdr3_aa: CASSLGASGSNEQFF
v_call: TRBV5-1
clone_size: many
d_call: TRBD2
j_call: TRBJ2-1

cdr3_nt: TGTGCCAGCAGCCATGCGGAGCTCAATTCACCCCTCCACTTT
cdr3_aa: CASSHAELNSPLHF
v_call: TRBV3-1
clone_size: many
d_call: -
j_call: TRBJ1-6

cdr3_nt: TGTGCCAGCAGCGTAGGGGTAGGTAGGCCCCAGCATTTT
cdr3_aa: CASSVGVGRPQHF
v_call: TRBV9
clone_size: many
d_call: -
j_call: TRBJ1-5

cdr3_nt: TGTGCCACCAGCAGAGGATACAATGAGCAGTTCTTC
cdr3_aa: CATSRGYNEQFF
v_call: TRBV15
clone_size: few
d_call: -
j_call: TRBJ2-1

cdr3_nt: TGTGCCAGCAGTGACAGACACTCGAACACTGAAGCTTTCTTT
cdr3_aa: CASSDRHSNTEAFF
v_call: TRBV6-1
clone_size: many
d_call: -
j_call: TRBJ1-1

cdr3_nt: TGCGCCGGCAGCTTGGCCGGTACGAACACTGAAGCTTTCTTT
cdr3_aa: CAGSLAGTNTEAFF
v_call: TRBV5-1
clone_size: -
d_call: -
j_call: TRBJ1-1

cdr3_nt: TGTGCTAGCAGCTCCCTTAGCGGGGAAAACACCGGGGAGCTGTTTTTT
cdr3_aa: CASSSLSGENTGELFF
v_call: TRBV7-7
clone_size: many
d_call: TRBD2
j_call: TRBJ2-2

cdr3_nt: TGTGCCAGCAGTCAAGGGGCGATGGGGAGTCAGCCCCAGCATTTT
cdr3_aa: CASSQGAMGSQPQHF
v_call: TRBV2
clone_size: -
d_call: -
j_call: TRBJ1-5

cdr3_nt: TGTGCCAGCAGTCGAAGTCCGGGACACCCGGTCCAAGAGACCCAGTACTTC
cdr3_aa: CASSRSPGHPVQETQYF
v_call: TRBV5-4
clone_size: -
d_call: -
j_call: TRBJ2-5

cdr3_nt: TGCGCCAGCAGCCTACCGGGACAGCCTAACTATGGCTACACCTTC
cdr3_aa: CASSLPGQPNYGYTF
v_call: TRBV4-1
clone_size: -
d_call: TRBD1
j_call: TRBJ1-2

cdr3_nt: TGTGCCAGCAGCTTAGTACCGACCGAAGAGAATTCACCCCTCCACTTT
cdr3_aa: CASSLVPTEENSPLHF
v_call: TRBV7-2
clone_size: many
d_call: -
j_call: TRBJ1-6

cdr3_nt: TGTGCCAGTAGTCCGAGTCCCGGCCAGAGCATTCAGTACTTC
cdr3_aa: CASSPSPGQSIQYF
v_call: TRBV19
clone_size: -
d_call: -
j_call: TRBJ2-4

cdr3_nt: TGCGCCAGCATGACCGGCGAACCCTCAGATACGCAGTATTTT
cdr3_aa: CASMTGEPSDTQYF
v_call: TRBV5-1
clone_size: many
d_call: -
j_call: TRBJ2-3

cdr3_nt: TGTGCCAGCAGGGGAGTATGGACAGCCTACGAGCAGTACTTC
cdr3_aa: CASRGVWTAYEQYF
v_call: TRBV28
clone_size: few
d_call: -
j_call: TRBJ2-7

cdr3_nt: TGTGCCAGCAGCTTATCGCAGGGCCCCAATCAGCCCCAGCATTTT
cdr3_aa: CASSLSQGPNQPQHF
v_call: TRBV7-6
clone_size: many
d_call: -
j_call: TRBJ1-5

cdr3_nt: TGCGCCAGCAGCCAAGGGGGGGGGCAGAATCAGCCCCAGCATTTT
cdr3_aa: CASSQGGGQNQPQHF
v_call: TRBV4-1
clone_size: few
d_call: -
j_call: TRBJ1-5

cdr3_nt: TGTGCCAGCAGCTGGATTAATGAAAAACTGTTTTTT
cdr3_aa: CASSWINEKLFF
v_call: TRBV28
clone_size: many
d_call: -
j_call: TRBJ1-4

cdr3_nt: TGTGCCAGCACCCCACCGGACGGTCGCTATGGCTACACCTTC
cdr3_aa: CASTPPDGRYGYTF
v_call: TRBV28
clone_size: -
d_call: -
j_call: TRBJ1-2

cdr3_nt: TGCGCCAGCAGCCAAGTCCCCCGGGACCAGGGGCTGAACACTGAAGCTTTCTTT
cdr3_aa: CASSQVPRDQGLNTEAFF
v_call: TRBV4-1
clone_size: -
d_call: -
j_call: TRBJ1-1

cdr3_nt: TGTGCCATCAGCCTCCTAGGGCAAGAGACCCAGTACTTC
cdr3_aa: CAISLLGQETQYF
v_call: TRBV10-3
clone_size: few
d_call: -
j_call: TRBJ2-5

cdr3_nt: TGCAGTGTCCCTGACAGTCTTTCCGGAAACACCATATATTTT
cdr3_aa: CSVPDSLSGNTIYF
v_call: TRBV20-1
clone_size: -
d_call: -
j_call: TRBJ1-3

cdr3_nt: TGCAGCACCCTGGACACCCGAGGGGAGCAGTACTTC
cdr3_aa: CSTLDTRGEQYF
v_call: TRBV29-1
clone_size: many
d_call: -
j_call: TRBJ2-7

cdr3_nt: TGTGCCAGCCATAAAGACAGCCGGAACACTGAAGCTTTCTTT
cdr3_aa: CASHKDSRNTEAFF
v_call: TRBV6-2/TRBV6-3
clone_size: -
d_call: -
j_call: TRBJ1-1

cdr3_nt: TGTGCCAGCAGCCACGGACAGGGCGTTTATCAGCCCCAGCATTTT
cdr3_aa: CASSHGQGVYQPQHF
v_call: TRBV7-9
clone_size: -
d_call: TRBD1
j_call: TRBJ1-5

cdr3_nt: TGTGCCATCAGTGATTCAAGAGGGCCCGGGGAGCTGTTTTTT
cdr3_aa: CAISDSRGPGELFF
v_call: TRBV10-3
clone_size: -
d_call: -
j_call: TRBJ2-2

cdr3_nt: TGCAGTGCGAGAGGCCTGGACAGGGCGCCCGGGGAGCTGTTTTTT
cdr3_aa: CSARGLDRAPGELFF
v_call: TRBV20-1
clone_size: few
d_call: TRBD1
j_call: TRBJ2-2

cdr3_nt: TGTGCCACCAGTGATCCCGGGACAGGGGGCGCGTCCTATGGCTACACCTTC
cdr3_aa: CATSDPGTGGASYGYTF
v_call: TRBV24-1
clone_size: -
d_call: TRBD1
j_call: TRBJ1-2

cdr3_nt: TGTGCCAGCAGCTTAGTTGGACGCGAATCGCCCCAGCATTTT
cdr3_aa: CASSLVGRESPQHF
v_call: TRBV2
clone_size: few
d_call: -
j_call: TRBJ1-5

cdr3_nt: TGTGCCAGCAGTACCCTTGCCGGGAGCCCCGGTAGGGAGCAGTACTTC
cdr3_aa: CASSTLAGSPGREQYF
v_call: TRBV28
clone_size: many
d_call: -
j_call: TRBJ2-7